This T cell receptor (beta chain) was obtained from a study of shared clonotypes between healthy human individuals. Findings of the study overall: Generation probabilities of non-shared clonotypes were lower (relative to those shared by all four donors). Incompleteness in sorted-subset sequencing, despite large depth, was shown by rarefaction. For naive CD4 cells, 4% to 5% of clonotypes were shared across a handful of donors.

Deletions cut 0 bases from V and 4 bases from J, with 19 bases between. The CDR3 spans 17 residues. Germline V gene lookup returns CDR1 SGDLS and CDR2 YYNGEE. Assay used: immunoSEQ multiplex PCR; TCRdb lists only in-frame clones, some missing. The sample carries over 1.5 million clones, 95% to 99% recorded once. Comments on this clone: What it binds is not known.

The sequencing input was naive CD4+ T cells sorted from blood. Subset meaning: CD45RA+ positively selected. The chain recombines TRBV9 with TRBJ1-1; D possibly corresponds to TRBD1 (6 bases). The source is a man younger than 45 in good health. The CDR3 region is CASSVDPPGGAITEAFF. The CDR3 bases are TGTGCCAGCAGCGTAGATCCTCCCGGGGGGGCAATCACTGAAGCTTTCTTT.